The rows below give T cell receptor beta chains drawn from one sample of a study of blood T cell repertoires in COVID-19. TCRdb keeps only in-frame clones here, not all; method: immunoSEQ multiplex PCR. The sample records 270,000 or so clones, approximately 91% being singletons. Sequencing input: PBMCs or T cells enriched from blood (not recorded which). The receptors originated from a woman aged 35 to 49 with acute COVID-19. The CDR3 runs from the conserved cysteine through the conserved F or W. A D gene is named only where the DNA matches it firmly. Clone size is given for some rows only: seen once, a few or many times, or a class if the clone is expanded.

clone_size: NA; d_call: NA; v_call: TRBV6-5; j_call: TRBJ2-2; cdr3_aa: CASRNFQGTGELFF; cdr3_nt: TGTGCCAGCAGGAACTTCCAGGGAACCGGGGAGCTGTTTTTT
clone_size: NA; d_call: NA; v_call: TRBV14; j_call: TRBJ2-1; cdr3_aa: CASSQLLVSEQFF; cdr3_nt: TGTGCCAGCAGCCAACTATTAGTGAGTGAGCAGTTCTTC
clone_size: NA; d_call: NA; v_call: TRBV6-5; j_call: TRBJ2-5; cdr3_aa: CASSYKGRQETQYF; cdr3_nt: TGTGCCAGCAGTTACAAGGGGAGGCAAGAGACCCAGTACTTC
clone_size: few; d_call: NA; v_call: TRBV7-9; j_call: TRBJ2-2; cdr3_aa: CASSVPGVGPGELFF; cdr3_nt: TGTGCCAGCAGCGTACCAGGGGTTGGGCCTGGGGAGCTGTTTTTT
clone_size: NA; d_call: NA; v_call: TRBV4-2; j_call: TRBJ1-6; cdr3_aa: CASSQTGRGSYNSPLHF; cdr3_nt: TGTGCCAGCAGCCAGACGGGCAGGGGATCCTATAATTCACCCCTCCACTTT
clone_size: NA; d_call: NA; v_call: TRBV6-5; j_call: TRBJ2-3; cdr3_aa: CASILAPRVTDTQYF; cdr3_nt: NA
clone_size: NA; d_call: NA; v_call: TRBV12-3/TRBV12-4; j_call: TRBJ2-7; cdr3_aa: CASSRSSYEQYF; cdr3_nt: TGTGCCAGCAGTCGGTCCTCCTACGAGCAGTACTTC
clone_size: NA; d_call: TRBD1; v_call: TRBV14; j_call: TRBJ1-2; cdr3_aa: CASSQEAGGGDTF; cdr3_nt: TGTGCCAGCAGCCAAGAAGCTGGAGGGGGCGACACCTTC
clone_size: NA; d_call: NA; v_call: TRBV6-6; j_call: TRBJ1-2; cdr3_aa: CAISRGTNYGYTF; cdr3_nt: TGTGCCATTTCGCGGGGGACTAACTATGGCTACACCTTC
clone_size: NA; d_call: TRBD1; v_call: TRBV19; j_call: TRBJ1-4; cdr3_aa: CASSPGQAANEKLFF; cdr3_nt: TGTGCCAGTAGCCCCGGACAGGCGGCAAATGAAAAACTGTTTTTT
clone_size: NA; d_call: NA; v_call: TRBV5-6; j_call: TRBJ2-2; cdr3_aa: CASSLSYTGELFF; cdr3_nt: TGTGCCAGCAGCTTGTCGTACACCGGGGAGCTGTTTTTT
clone_size: NA; d_call: NA; v_call: TRBV19; j_call: TRBJ1-4; cdr3_aa: CASKRPQGHEKLFF; cdr3_nt: TGTGCCAGTAAAAGGCCCCAGGGGCACGAAAAACTGTTTTTT
clone_size: NA; d_call: TRBD2; v_call: TRBV19; j_call: TRBJ2-3; cdr3_aa: CASSPLAGGRTDTQYF; cdr3_nt: TGTGCCAGTAGCCCTTTAGCGGGGGGCCGCACAGATACGCAGTATTTT
clone_size: NA; d_call: TRBD1; v_call: TRBV18; j_call: TRBJ2-7; cdr3_aa: CASSHSRDRVIYEQYF; cdr3_nt: TGTGCCAGCTCCCACAGCCGGGACAGGGTCATTTACGAGCAGTACTTC
clone_size: NA; d_call: NA; v_call: TRBV29-1; j_call: TRBJ1-5; cdr3_aa: CSVGFDRGQPQHF; cdr3_nt: TGCAGCGTCGGCTTTGATAGGGGCCAGCCCCAGCATTTT
clone_size: NA; d_call: TRBD1; v_call: TRBV9; j_call: TRBJ2-1; cdr3_aa: CASSLRGQGGYNEQFF; cdr3_nt: TGTGCCAGCAGCCTACGGGGACAGGGCGGCTACAATGAGCAGTTCTTC
clone_size: NA; d_call: NA; v_call: TRBV10-3; j_call: TRBJ2-7; cdr3_aa: CAIRQGPYEQYF; cdr3_nt: TGTGCCATCAGACAGGGACCGTACGAGCAGTACTTC
clone_size: NA; d_call: NA; v_call: TRBV18; j_call: TRBJ2-5; cdr3_aa: CASSPRQETQYF; cdr3_nt: TGTGCCAGCTCACCGAGGCAAGAGACCCAGTACTTC
clone_size: NA; d_call: TRBD1; v_call: TRBV5-1; j_call: TRBJ1-2; cdr3_aa: CASSLAGTGFGYTF; cdr3_nt: TGCGCCAGCAGCTTGGCCGGGACAGGTTTTGGCTACACCTTC
clone_size: few; d_call: NA; v_call: TRBV5-5; j_call: TRBJ2-5; cdr3_aa: CASSLLGAETQYF; cdr3_nt: TGTGCCAGCAGCTTGTTGGGGGCGGAGACCCAGTACTTC
clone_size: NA; d_call: NA; v_call: TRBV11-3; j_call: TRBJ1-4; cdr3_aa: CASSPNLATNEKLFF; cdr3_nt: TGTGCCAGCAGCCCCAACCTAGCAACTAATGAAAAACTGTTTTTT
clone_size: NA; d_call: NA; v_call: TRBV12-3/TRBV12-4; j_call: TRBJ2-3; cdr3_aa: CASSSEIKDTQYF; cdr3_nt: TGTGCCAGCAGTTCCGAGATTAAAGATACGCAGTATTTT
clone_size: NA; d_call: TRBD2; v_call: TRBV7-9; j_call: TRBJ2-2; cdr3_aa: CASRVAGGIGELFF; cdr3_nt: TGTGCCAGCAGGGTAGCGGGAGGAATCGGGGAGCTGTTTTTT
clone_size: NA; d_call: TRBD2; v_call: TRBV6-2/TRBV6-3; j_call: TRBJ2-7; cdr3_aa: CASSSVLAGGSQRYF; cdr3_nt: TGTGCCAGCAGCTCCGTACTAGCGGGAGGTTCCCAGCGGTACTTC
clone_size: NA; d_call: NA; v_call: TRBV3-1/TRBV3-2; j_call: TRBJ1-5; cdr3_aa: CASSQSGKGGNQPQHF; cdr3_nt: TGTGCCAGCAGCCAATCAGGGAAGGGGGGCAATCAGCCCCAGCATTTT
clone_size: NA; d_call: TRBD2; v_call: TRBV7-6; j_call: TRBJ2-7; cdr3_aa: CASSLYGGGSSYEQYF; cdr3_nt: TGTGCCAGCAGCTTATATGGGGGGGGATCCTCCTACGAGCAGTACTTC
clone_size: NA; d_call: TRBD1; v_call: TRBV27; j_call: TRBJ2-6; cdr3_aa: CASRSTGTVITGANVLTF; cdr3_nt: TGTGCCAGCAGATCGACCGGGACAGTGATCACTGGGGCCAACGTCCTGACTTTC
clone_size: NA; d_call: TRBD2; v_call: TRBV6-5; j_call: TRBJ2-1; cdr3_aa: CASSSNRRGRYNEQFF; cdr3_nt: TGTGCCAGCAGTTCCAACAGGCGGGGGAGGTACAATGAGCAGTTCTTC
clone_size: NA; d_call: TRBD1; v_call: TRBV5-5; j_call: TRBJ2-5; cdr3_aa: CASGRGLVNGETQYF; cdr3_nt: TGTGCCAGCGGCAGGGGGCTGGTTAACGGAGAGACCCAGTACTTC
clone_size: NA; d_call: NA; v_call: TRBV7-2; j_call: TRBJ1-1; cdr3_aa: CASSLKGPHGSQAFF; cdr3_nt: TGTGCCAGCAGCTTAAAGGGCCCTCATGGGAGCCAAGCTTTCTTT
clone_size: NA; d_call: NA; v_call: TRBV11-1; j_call: TRBJ2-7; cdr3_aa: CASSANRDLGEQYF; cdr3_nt: TGTGCCAGCAGCGCTAACAGGGATCTGGGCGAGCAGTACTTC
clone_size: NA; d_call: NA; v_call: TRBV15; j_call: TRBJ2-1; cdr3_aa: CATSRVLNEAASYNEQFF; cdr3_nt: TGTGCCACCAGCAGAGTTCTTAACGAGGCTGCATCCTACAATGAGCAGTTCTTC
clone_size: NA; d_call: TRBD1; v_call: TRBV3-1/TRBV3-2; j_call: TRBJ2-2; cdr3_aa: CASSQGTGAPRGELFF; cdr3_nt: TGTGCCAGCAGCCAAGGAACAGGGGCACCGAGGGGGGAGCTGTTTTTT
clone_size: NA; d_call: TRBD1; v_call: TRBV12-5; j_call: TRBJ1-1; cdr3_aa: CASGRGGQGPMNTEAFF; cdr3_nt: TGTGCTAGTGGTCGGGGGGGACAGGGGCCCATGAACACTGAAGCTTTCTTT
clone_size: NA; d_call: NA; v_call: TRBV7-9; j_call: TRBJ2-7; cdr3_aa: CASSQGAVLSYEQYF; cdr3_nt: TGTGCCAGCAGCCAAGGGGCGGTTCTGTCCTACGAGCAGTACTTC
clone_size: NA; d_call: NA; v_call: TRBV10-1; j_call: TRBJ1-1; cdr3_aa: CASPWGQTEAFF; cdr3_nt: TGCGCCAGCCCCTGGGGGCAGACTGAAGCTTTCTTT
clone_size: once; d_call: TRBD1; v_call: TRBV28; j_call: TRBJ2-7; cdr3_aa: CASSSTGDPIYEQYF; cdr3_nt: TGTGCCAGCAGTTCCACAGGGGACCCCATCTACGAGCAGTACTTC
clone_size: NA; d_call: NA; v_call: TRBV6-5; j_call: TRBJ1-1; cdr3_aa: CASRGPRAQDTEAFF; cdr3_nt: TGTGCCAGCAGGGGGCCCCGGGCACAGGATACTGAAGCTTTCTTT
clone_size: NA; d_call: TRBD1; v_call: TRBV30; j_call: TRBJ1-2; cdr3_aa: CAWSAGQNYGYTF; cdr3_nt: TGTGCCTGGAGCGCGGGACAGAACTATGGCTACACCTTC
clone_size: NA; d_call: TRBD1; v_call: TRBV7-6; j_call: TRBJ1-1; cdr3_aa: CASSPQTGKGSAEAFF; cdr3_nt: TGTGCCAGCAGCCCCCAGACAGGGAAGGGTTCTGCTGAAGCTTTCTTT
clone_size: NA; d_call: TRBD1; v_call: TRBV11-2; j_call: TRBJ2-2; cdr3_aa: CASSHQSSGTGNTGELFF; cdr3_nt: TGTGCCAGCAGCCACCAATCATCCGGGACAGGGAACACCGGGGAGCTGTTTTTT
clone_size: NA; d_call: TRBD2; v_call: TRBV5-1; j_call: TRBJ2-3; cdr3_aa: CASSYGGGRGTDTQYF; cdr3_nt: TGCGCCAGCAGCTACGGGGGGGGCCGCGGCACAGATACGCAGTATTTT
clone_size: NA; d_call: TRBD1; v_call: TRBV6-5; j_call: TRBJ2-7; cdr3_aa: CASSARDRGSSEQYF; cdr3_nt: TGTGCCAGCAGCGCCCGCGACAGGGGTTCGTCCGAGCAGTACTTC
clone_size: NA; d_call: NA; v_call: TRBV24-1; j_call: TRBJ1-1; cdr3_aa: CATSDGGRTEAFF; cdr3_nt: TGTGCCACCAGTGATGGGGGCCGCACTGAAGCTTTCTTT
clone_size: NA; d_call: TRBD1; v_call: TRBV18; j_call: TRBJ1-3; cdr3_aa: CASSGPDRGAGNTIYF; cdr3_nt: TGTGCCAGCTCAGGGCCGGACAGGGGAGCTGGAAACACCATATATTTT
clone_size: NA; d_call: TRBD1; v_call: TRBV28; j_call: TRBJ1-2; cdr3_aa: CASSPGQGYYGYTF; cdr3_nt: TGTGCCAGCAGTCCGGGACAGGGGTACTATGGCTACACCTTC
clone_size: NA; d_call: NA; v_call: TRBV14; j_call: TRBJ1-6; cdr3_aa: CASSQATVYNSPLHF; cdr3_nt: TGTGCCAGCAGCCAAGCGACAGTTTATAATTCACCCCTCCACTTT
clone_size: NA; d_call: NA; v_call: TRBV7-2; j_call: TRBJ1-2; cdr3_aa: CASSLVYQGAGVPYGYTF; cdr3_nt: TGTGCCAGCAGCTTAGTCTACCAAGGCGCAGGGGTTCCCTATGGCTACACCTTC
clone_size: NA; d_call: NA; v_call: TRBV28; j_call: TRBJ1-1; cdr3_aa: CASSLPQRTGQNTEAFF; cdr3_nt: TGTGCCAGCAGTCTACCTCAGCGTACAGGGCAGAACACTGAAGCTTTCTTT
clone_size: NA; d_call: TRBD1; v_call: TRBV7-9; j_call: TRBJ1-1; cdr3_aa: CASSLRLGTGAEAFF; cdr3_nt: TGTGCCAGCAGCCTACGGTTGGGGACAGGGGCTGAAGCTTTCTTT